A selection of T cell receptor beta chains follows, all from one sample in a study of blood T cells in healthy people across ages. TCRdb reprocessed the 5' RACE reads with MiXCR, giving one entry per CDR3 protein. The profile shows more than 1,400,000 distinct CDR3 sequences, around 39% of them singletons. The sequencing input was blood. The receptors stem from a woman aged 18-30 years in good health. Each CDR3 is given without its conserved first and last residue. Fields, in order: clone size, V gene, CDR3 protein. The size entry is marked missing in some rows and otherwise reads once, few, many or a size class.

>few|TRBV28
ASSFAQGQGASYEQY
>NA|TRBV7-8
ASSLFAVGGVGETQY
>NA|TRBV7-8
ASSLGKASEQY
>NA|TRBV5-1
ASNIRDHTYNEQY
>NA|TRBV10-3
AISPRVGTDEQY
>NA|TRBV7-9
ASSLEFNSATHYNEQF
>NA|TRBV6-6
ASSLLEDTGDEKLF
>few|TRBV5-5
ASSAEAGGRNEQF
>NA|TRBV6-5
ASSPSGPAKNIQY
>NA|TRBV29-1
SVVPGLQNTEAF
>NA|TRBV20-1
SATIAGGYEQY
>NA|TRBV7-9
ASSLGLAGGPAYNEQY
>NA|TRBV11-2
ASSLEDRISYNEQF
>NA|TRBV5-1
ASSFGSPWETQY
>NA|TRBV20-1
SARDHRRLAAYNEQF
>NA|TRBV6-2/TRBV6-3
ASSYSVLAGAFYNEQF
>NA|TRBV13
ASSTPGLAGGLNEQF
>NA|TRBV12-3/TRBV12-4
ASSPGGIINEQF
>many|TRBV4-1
ASSLRDSGNYGYT
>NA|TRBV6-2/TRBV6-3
ASSPPGTARRGYGYT
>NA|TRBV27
ASSLDPLQETQY
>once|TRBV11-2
ASSRVSGTTDTQY